The next 10 T cell receptor beta chains were all read from a single sample in a study of blood T cell repertoires in COVID-19. Repertoires were generated with immunoSEQ multiplex PCR, while TCRdb's copy carries only in-frame clones and drops some. In the table there are tens of thousands of clones, 65% to 90% of which are singletons. The sequenced sample was peripheral blood. All receptors come from a man in his thirties or forties with COVID-19, enrolled during active disease.

The chain is built from TRBV9 and TRBJ2-3; 9 nucleotides align to TRBD2. The CDR3 sequence is 15 residues long. The germline gives CDR1 SGDLS, CDR2 YYNGEE. J gave up 3 bases and V 7 bases, and 9 bases lay outside the gene matches. CDR3 DNA: TGTGCCAGCTCAGGCGGGAGGGTGAGAACAGATACGCAGTATTTT. Residues: CASSGGRVRTDTQYF.

The CDR3 region has the DNA TGTGCCAGCATCCACAGGGGATTGATGACTGAAGCTTTCTTT. This sequence encodes CASIHRGLMTEAFF. The chain combines TRBV11-2 with TRBJ1-1; 7 bases are a match to TRBD1. Unmatched junction bases numbered 10, after V lost 7 bases and J lost 5 bases. Germline V lookup: CDR1 SGHAT, CDR2 FQNNGV. This CDR3 comprises 14 residues.

The chain's CDR3 is CASSFQPGQRGSYEQYF. The CDR3 DNA follows: TGTGCCAGCAGCTTTCAACCAGGACAGCGTGGTTCCTACGAGCAGTACTTC. This chain connects TRBV11-2 to TRBJ2-7; weak D call: TRBD1 (6 bases). V gave up 3 bases and J gave up 1 base, with 19 bases separating them. Germline V CDR1 and CDR2: SGHAT, FQNNGV. The CDR3 consists of 17 residues.

There are a few counts of this clone. The V and J genes are TRBV13 and TRBJ2-2; a weak D match, TRBD1 (5 bases). Germline CDR1 and CDR2: PRHDT and FYEKMQ (reference sequence). With 6 bases removed from V and 1 base from J, the gap between germline ends came to 9 bases. The CDR3 spans 14 residues. DNA of the CDR3: TGTGCCAGCAGATACCAGGGGAACACCGGGGAGCTGTTTTTT. It encodes CASRYQGNTGELFF.

This chain links TRBV13 with TRBJ1-2, with a tentative D call TRBD1 (6 bases). This CDR3 is built from 15 residues. Between the trimmed V and J ends, which lost 2 bases and 6 bases, there was a span of 16 bases. CDR1 is PRHDT and CDR2 is FYEKMQ in the germline V gene (reference sequence). The CDR3 DNA follows: TGTGCCAGCAGCTTATACCGCGGGGGCGAAGATGGCTACACCTTC. This translates into CASSLYRGGEDGYTF.

This chain joins TRBV4-1 and TRBJ1-2; 8 bases are a match to TRBD1. Germline V gene lookup returns CDR1 MGHRA and CDR2 YSYEKL. This CDR3 is built from 14 residues. V was clipped by 0 bases and J by 7 bases; unmatched bases: 4. This chain's CDR3 is CASSQESGGGGYTF. In DNA, the CDR3 is TGCGCCAGCAGCCAAGAATCAGGGGGCGGTGGCTACACCTTC.

Here the CDR3 reads CASSSMTVTEAFF. CDR3 in DNA: TGTGCCAGCAGTTCGATGACAGTTACTGAAGCTTTCTTT. The chain links TRBV12-3 or TRBV12-4 to TRBJ1-1, with a tentative D call TRBD1 (5 bases). Trimming pared 4 bases from V and 5 bases from J, leaving 11 bases between. This CDR3 is built from 13 residues.

The V gene is TRBV27, the J gene TRBJ1-5; possibly TRBD1 for D (5 bases). V was clipped by 6 bases and J by 2 bases, with 17 bases between them. The length of the CDR3 is 16 residues. Germline V gives CDR1 MNHEY, CDR2 SMNVEV (reference sequence). The CDR3 loop is CASRSGGGLRNQPQHF. In DNA, the CDR3 is TGTGCCAGCAGGTCTGGGGGGGGGTTACGCAATCAGCCCCAGCATTTT.

This clone was counted once. The chain joins TRBV2 to TRBJ1-1; the D is unclear. Trimming removed 6 bases from V and 1 base from J, with 12 bases in between. The CDR3 sequence is 14 residues long. The V gene's germline CDR1 is SNHLY and CDR2 FYNNEI. CDR3 loop: CASRGGLRNTEAFF. DNA for the CDR3: TGTGCCAGCAGGGGAGGCCTAAGGAACACTGAAGCTTTCTTT.

The chain joins TRBV11-3 to TRBJ2-2, with 11 bases aligning to TRBD2. V shed 4 bases, J shed 4 bases, and the junction held 8 bases outside the gene matches. Germline CDR1 SGHNT, CDR2 YENEEA. The CDR3 has 17 residues. The CDR3 bases are TGTGCCAGCAGCTCACGAACCGGGACTAGCGGCACCGGGGAGCTGTTTTTT. Translation gives CASSSRTGTSGTGELFF. Drawing the rest from reference TRBV11-3 and TRBJ2-2, the complete variable domain is EAGVVQSPRYKIIEKKQPVAFWCNPISGHNTLYWYLQNLGQGPELLIRYENEEAVDDSQLPKDRFSAERLKGVDSTLKIQPAELGDSAVYLCASSSRTGTSGTGELFFGEGSRLTVL.